A single sample is the source of the 11 T cell receptor beta chains below, sequenced in a study of T cell responses to AZD1222 COVID-19 vaccine. The table came from immunoSEQ multiplex PCR; TCRdb's copy has only in-frame clones and leaves some out. The repertoire holds tens of thousands of clones, with about 80% as singletons. This material consisted of peripheral blood, taken on day 0 of AZD1222 vaccination. The receptors come from an adult in good health.

The V call is TRBV3-1 (or the pseudogene TRBV3-2), the J call TRBJ1-1, with a tentative D call TRBD1 (5 bases). CDR3 length equals 13 residues. V was cut by 3 bases and J by 3 bases, with 8 bases left in between. The V gene's germline CDR1 is LGHDT and CDR2 YNNKEL (reference sequence). CDR3 coding DNA: TGTGCCAGCAGCCAGGGGACGTACACTGAAGCTTTCTTT. As protein: CASSQGTYTEAFF.

This chain connects TRBV5-4 to TRBJ2-7, with TRBD2 matching 10 bases. CDR1 is SGHNT and CDR2 is YYREEE in the germline V gene (reference sequence). This CDR3 spans 16 amino acids. V shed 3 bases, J shed 0 bases, and the junction held 6 bases outside the gene matches. The CDR3 bases are TGTGCCAGCAGCTCCCTAAAGCGGGGGGGCTCCTACGAGCAGTACTTC. Translated: CASSSLKRGGSYEQYF.

The V call is TRBV5-1, the J call TRBJ2-3; 9 bases align to TRBD2. V lost 4 bases and J lost 3; bases outside the gene matches: 9. The CDR3 sequence is 16 residues long. Per germline, CDR1 SGHRS and CDR2 YFSETQ. This CDR3 is CASSQGTSPETDTQYF. CDR3 nucleotides: TGCGCCAGCAGCCAGGGGACTAGCCCTGAGACAGATACGCAGTATTTT.

The J gene is TRBJ1-1, the V gene TRBV19; D remains ambiguous. Trimming pared 7 bases from V and 5 bases from J, leaving 20 bases between. This CDR3 region has 15 residues. Germline loops: CDR1 LNHDA, CDR2 SQIVND (reference sequence). As DNA, the CDR3 is TGTGCCAGTATCCTTAGGAGGCACCTGGGGACTGAAGCTTTCTTT. This sequence encodes CASILRRHLGTEAFF.

The J gene is TRBJ2-7, the V gene TRBV9; 12 bases fit TRBD2. This CDR3 has 15 residues. Germline V CDR1 and CDR2: SGDLS, YYNGEE. Trimming took 3 bases from V and 0 from J; bases not matched to a gene: 1. This chain's CDR3 is CASSGTSGVSYEQYF. CDR3 sequence (DNA): TGTGCCAGCAGCGGGACTAGCGGGGTCTCCTACGAGCAGTACTTC.

The chain uses TRBV5-6 and TRBJ2-3; D is ambiguous. The CDR3 totals 14 residues. The V gene's germline CDR1 is SGHDT and CDR2 YYEEEE. V gave up 5 bases and J gave up 2 bases, with 12 bases separating them. The CDR3 bases are TGTGCCAGCAGGTCGCAGGCCTACACAGATACGCAGTATTTT. It translates to CASRSQAYTDTQYF.

In this sample, this clone turned up once. V and J are TRBV11-2 and TRBJ1-5; D is ambiguous. Trimming pared 6 bases from V and 0 bases from J, leaving 9 bases between. Germline CDR1 is SGHAT and CDR2 is FQNNGV. The CDR3 spans 14 residues. The CDR3 nucleotides read TGTGCCAGCAGTCAGTCGAATAGCAATCAGCCCCAGCATTTT. Protein product: CASSQSNSNQPQHF.

The chain joins TRBV7-9 to TRBJ2-1; 9 bases map to TRBD2. The CDR3 sequence is 14 residues long. The junction had 0 bases not matched to a gene; V was cut back by 1 base and J by 5 bases. CDR1 is SEHNR, CDR2 FQNEAQ, per germline (reference sequence). The CDR3: CASSLGLADNEQFF. The CDR3 bases are TGTGCCAGCAGCTTAGGACTAGCGGACAATGAGCAGTTCTTC.

This chain uses TRBV19 with TRBJ2-5; no clear D gene. Deletions cut 7 bases from V and 0 bases from J, with 15 bases between. The germline CDR1 and CDR2 sequences are LNHDA and SQIVND (reference sequence). The CDR3 has 15 residues. DNA for the CDR3: TGTGCCAGTACCACGCGGACGGATTACCAAGAGACCCAGTACTTC. Its protein is CASTTRTDYQETQYF.

The chain joins TRBV7-6 to TRBJ2-7; D remains ambiguous. The length of the CDR3 is 16 residues. The V end was cut by 5 bases, the J end by 7 bases, with 24 bases between. Germline assignment: CDR1 SGHVS and CDR2 FNYEAQ. The CDR3 sequence: CASSPSVGLGYVEQYF. The CDR3 DNA reads as TGTGCCAGCAGCCCTAGTGTTGGTCTCGGATACGTGGAGCAGTACTTC.

This chain joins TRBV6-1 and TRBJ1-6; unclear D gene. CDR1 and CDR2 from the germline V gene are MNHNS and SASEGT. The V end was cut by 1 base, the J end by 9 bases, with 4 bases between. The CDR3 extends over 12 amino acids. The CDR3 DNA follows: TGTGCCAGCAGTGAAGTAGGTTCACCCCTCCACTTT. This codes for CASSEVGSPLHF.